The clone carrying this T cell receptor beta chain has more than one count but fewer than ten. Its antigen is unidentified. The sample belongs to a study of cytomegalovirus exposure and HLA in healthy donors. CDR1 is LNHDA and CDR2 is SQIVND in the germline V gene (reference sequence). The CDR3 length is 14 residues. V was shortened by 4 bases and J by 4 bases, with 14 bases between the two germline ends. The PCR made use of 60 Vbeta and 13 Jbeta primers. The data were produced by immunoSEQ multiplex PCR, yet TCRdb's version contains in-frame clones alone and is incomplete. Of around 130,000 clones in the sample, approximately 85% were seen once. Study-level points and caveats: TCR beta V- and J-gene trimming, according to a later analysis, was linked to a missense DCLRE1C variant.

This clonotype originated in a woman aged 25 to 39 in good health and CMV-seropositive. Sequencing was done on a sample of PBMCs. This chain links TRBV19 with TRBJ2-7, with no clear D. This CDR3 is CASSTGLGEYEQYF. The CDR3 DNA follows: TGTGCCAGTAGTACGGGTCTAGGAGAGTACGAGCAGTACTTC.